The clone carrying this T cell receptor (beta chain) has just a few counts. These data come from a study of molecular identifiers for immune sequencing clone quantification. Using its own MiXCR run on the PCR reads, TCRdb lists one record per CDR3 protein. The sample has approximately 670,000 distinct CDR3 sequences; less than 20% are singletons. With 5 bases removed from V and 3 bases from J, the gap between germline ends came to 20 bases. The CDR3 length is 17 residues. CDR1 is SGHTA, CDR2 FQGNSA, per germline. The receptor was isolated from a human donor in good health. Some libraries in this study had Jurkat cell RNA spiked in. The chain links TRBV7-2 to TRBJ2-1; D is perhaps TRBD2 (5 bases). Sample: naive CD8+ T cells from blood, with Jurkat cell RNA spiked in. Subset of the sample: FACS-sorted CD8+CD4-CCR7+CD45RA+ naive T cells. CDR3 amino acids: CASSLPQGSAFYNEQFF. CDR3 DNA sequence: TGTGCCAGCAGCCTTCCCCAAGGTAGCGCCTTCTACAATGAGCAGTTCTTC.